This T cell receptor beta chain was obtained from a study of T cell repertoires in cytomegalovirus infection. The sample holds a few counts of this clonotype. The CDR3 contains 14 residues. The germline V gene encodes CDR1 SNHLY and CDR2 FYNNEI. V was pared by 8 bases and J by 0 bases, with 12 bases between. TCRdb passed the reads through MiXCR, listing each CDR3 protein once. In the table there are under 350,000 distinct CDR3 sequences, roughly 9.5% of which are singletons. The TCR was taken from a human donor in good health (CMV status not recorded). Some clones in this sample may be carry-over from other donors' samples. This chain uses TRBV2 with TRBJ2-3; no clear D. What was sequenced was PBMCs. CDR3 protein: CASFQTASTDTQYF. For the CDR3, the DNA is TGTGCCAGCTTTCAAACAGCTAGCACAGATACGCAGTATTTT.